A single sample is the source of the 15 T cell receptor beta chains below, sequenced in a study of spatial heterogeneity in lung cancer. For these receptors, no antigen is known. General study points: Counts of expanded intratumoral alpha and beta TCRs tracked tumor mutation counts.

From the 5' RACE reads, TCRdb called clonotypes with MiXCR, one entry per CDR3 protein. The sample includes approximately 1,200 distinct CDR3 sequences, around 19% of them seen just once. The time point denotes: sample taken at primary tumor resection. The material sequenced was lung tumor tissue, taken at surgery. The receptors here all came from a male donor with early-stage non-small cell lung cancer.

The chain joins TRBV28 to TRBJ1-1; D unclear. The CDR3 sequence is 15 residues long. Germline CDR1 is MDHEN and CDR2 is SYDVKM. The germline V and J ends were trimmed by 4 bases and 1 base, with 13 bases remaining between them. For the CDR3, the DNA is TGTGCCAGCAGTTCTAACGGGGAAGCGAACACTGAAGCTTTCTTT. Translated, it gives CASSSNGEANTEAFF.

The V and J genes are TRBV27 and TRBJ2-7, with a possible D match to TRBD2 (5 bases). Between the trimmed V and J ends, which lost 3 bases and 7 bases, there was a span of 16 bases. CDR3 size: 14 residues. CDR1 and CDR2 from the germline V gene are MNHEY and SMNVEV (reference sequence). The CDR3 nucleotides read TGTGCCAGCAGTTTCCGCGGGCCAACGGGGGAGCAGTACTTC. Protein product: CASSFRGPTGEQYF.

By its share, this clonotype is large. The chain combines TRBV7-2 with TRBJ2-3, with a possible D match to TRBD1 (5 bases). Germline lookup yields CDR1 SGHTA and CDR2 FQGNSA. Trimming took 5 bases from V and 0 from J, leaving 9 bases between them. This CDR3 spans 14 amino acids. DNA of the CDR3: TGTGCCAGCAGCCAGGACATTAGCACAGATACGCAGTATTTT. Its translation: CASSQDISTDTQYF.

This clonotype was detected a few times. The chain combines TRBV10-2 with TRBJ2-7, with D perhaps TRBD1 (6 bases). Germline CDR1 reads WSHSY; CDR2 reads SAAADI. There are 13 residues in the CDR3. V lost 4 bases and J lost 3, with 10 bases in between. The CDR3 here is CASSGGTYYEQYF. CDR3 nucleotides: TGCGCCAGCAGTGGGGGGACATACTACGAGCAGTACTTC.

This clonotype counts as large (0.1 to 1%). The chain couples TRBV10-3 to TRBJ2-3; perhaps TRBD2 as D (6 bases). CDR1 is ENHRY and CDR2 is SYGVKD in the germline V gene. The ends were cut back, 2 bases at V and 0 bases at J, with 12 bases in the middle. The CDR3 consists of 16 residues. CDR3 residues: CAISEMTRTSTDTQYF. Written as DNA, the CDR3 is TGTGCCATCAGTGAGATGACTAGGACTAGCACAGATACGCAGTATTTT.

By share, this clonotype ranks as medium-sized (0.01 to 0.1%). The CDR3 nucleotides are TGTGCCAGCAGCTTATGGGACCTCGTGTACCAAGAGACCCAGTACTTC. Its translation is CASSLWDLVYQETQYF. This chain joins TRBV7-9 and TRBJ2-5; perhaps D is TRBD1 or TRBD2 (5 bases each). The germline gives CDR1 SEHNR, CDR2 FQNEAQ (reference sequence). This CDR3 has 16 amino acids. Trimming removed 2 bases from V and 0 bases from J, with 13 bases in between.

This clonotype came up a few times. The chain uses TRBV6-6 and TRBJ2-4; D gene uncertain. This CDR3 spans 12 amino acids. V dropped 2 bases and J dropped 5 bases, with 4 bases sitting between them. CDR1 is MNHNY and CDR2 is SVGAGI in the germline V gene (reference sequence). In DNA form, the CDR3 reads TGTGCCAGCAGTTACGCAGAAAACATTCAGTACTTC. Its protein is CASSYAENIQYF.

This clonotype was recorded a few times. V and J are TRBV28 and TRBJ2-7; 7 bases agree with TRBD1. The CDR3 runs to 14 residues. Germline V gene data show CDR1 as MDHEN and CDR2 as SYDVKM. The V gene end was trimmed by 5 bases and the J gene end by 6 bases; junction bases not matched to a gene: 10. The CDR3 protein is CASSTRDRRSEQYF. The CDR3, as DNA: TGTGCCAGCAGTACCCGGGACAGACGTTCCGAGCAGTACTTC.

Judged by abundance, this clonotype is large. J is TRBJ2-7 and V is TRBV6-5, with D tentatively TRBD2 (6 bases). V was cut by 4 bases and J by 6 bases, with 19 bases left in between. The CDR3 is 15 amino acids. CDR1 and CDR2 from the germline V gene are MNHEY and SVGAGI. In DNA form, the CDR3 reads TGTGCCAGCAGTTCTCCCCGGGGGAGAGGGCCCGAGCAGTACTTC. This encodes CASSSPRGRGPEQYF.

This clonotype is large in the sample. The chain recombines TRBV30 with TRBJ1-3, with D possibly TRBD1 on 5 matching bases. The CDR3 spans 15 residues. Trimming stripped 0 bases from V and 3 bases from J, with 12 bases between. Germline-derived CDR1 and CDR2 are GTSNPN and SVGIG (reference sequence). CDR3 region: CAWSVPGLVGNTIYF. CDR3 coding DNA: TGTGCCTGGAGTGTACCGGGGCTAGTTGGAAACACCATATATTTT.

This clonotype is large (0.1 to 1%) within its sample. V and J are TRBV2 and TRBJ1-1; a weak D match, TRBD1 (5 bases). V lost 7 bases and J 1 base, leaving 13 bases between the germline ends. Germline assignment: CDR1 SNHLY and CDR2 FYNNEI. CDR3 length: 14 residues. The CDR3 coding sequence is TGTGCCAGCAATCGGGACGGATCGAACACTGAAGCTTTCTTT. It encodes CASNRDGSNTEAFF.

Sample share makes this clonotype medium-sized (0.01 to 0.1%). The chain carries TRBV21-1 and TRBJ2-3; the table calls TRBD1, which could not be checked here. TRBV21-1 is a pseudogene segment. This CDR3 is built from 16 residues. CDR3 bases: TGTGCCAGCAGCGAAAGGGAAGGGGAACGCACAGATACGCAGTATTTT. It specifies CASSEREGERTDTQYF.

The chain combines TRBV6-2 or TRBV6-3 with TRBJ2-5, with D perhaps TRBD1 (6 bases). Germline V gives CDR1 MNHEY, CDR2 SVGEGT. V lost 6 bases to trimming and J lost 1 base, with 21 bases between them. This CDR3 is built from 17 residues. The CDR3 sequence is CASSLIGQPPGQETQYF. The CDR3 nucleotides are TGTGCCAGCAGCCTCATTGGACAGCCCCCCGGCCAAGAGACCCAGTACTTC.

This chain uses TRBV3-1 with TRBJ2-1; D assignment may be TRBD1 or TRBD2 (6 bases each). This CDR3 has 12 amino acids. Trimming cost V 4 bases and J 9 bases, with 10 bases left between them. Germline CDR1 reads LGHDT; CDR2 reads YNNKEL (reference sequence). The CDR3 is CASSLGGTEQFF. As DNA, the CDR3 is TGTGCCAGCAGCCTAGGGGGGACTGAGCAGTTCTTC.

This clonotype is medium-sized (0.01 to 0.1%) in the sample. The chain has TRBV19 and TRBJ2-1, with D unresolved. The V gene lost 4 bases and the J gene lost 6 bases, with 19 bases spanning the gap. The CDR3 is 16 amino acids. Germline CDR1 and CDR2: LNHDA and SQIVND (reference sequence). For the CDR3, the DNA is TGTGCCAGTAGTACTAACCCGGGTAGCCCCCCCAATGAGCAGTTCTTC. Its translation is CASSTNPGSPPNEQFF. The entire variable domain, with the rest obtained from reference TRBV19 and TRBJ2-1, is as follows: DGGITQSPKYLFRKEGQNVTLSCEQNLNHDAMYWYRQDPGQGLRLIYYSQIVNDFQKGDIAEGYSVSREKKESFPLTVTSAQKNPTAFYLCASSTNPGSPPNEQFFGPGTRLTVL.